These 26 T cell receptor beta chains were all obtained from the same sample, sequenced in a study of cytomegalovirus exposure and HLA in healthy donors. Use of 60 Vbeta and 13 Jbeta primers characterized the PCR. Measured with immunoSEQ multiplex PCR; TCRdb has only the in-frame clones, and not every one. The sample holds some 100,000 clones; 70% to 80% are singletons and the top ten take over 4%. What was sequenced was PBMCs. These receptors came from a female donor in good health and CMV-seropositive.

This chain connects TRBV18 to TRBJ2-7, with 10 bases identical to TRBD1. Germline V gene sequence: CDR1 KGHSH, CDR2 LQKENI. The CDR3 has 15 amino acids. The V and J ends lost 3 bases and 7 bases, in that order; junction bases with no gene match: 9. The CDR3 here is CASSPWGQGLGEQYF. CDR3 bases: TGTGCCAGCTCACCCTGGGGACAGGGGCTCGGAGAGCAGTACTTC. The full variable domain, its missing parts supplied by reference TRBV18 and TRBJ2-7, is NAGVMQNPRHLVRRRGQEARLRCSPMKGHSHVYWYRQLPEEGLKFMVYLQKENIIDESGMPKERFSAEFPKEGPSILRIQQVVRGDSAAYFCASSPWGQGLGEQYFGPGTRLTVT.

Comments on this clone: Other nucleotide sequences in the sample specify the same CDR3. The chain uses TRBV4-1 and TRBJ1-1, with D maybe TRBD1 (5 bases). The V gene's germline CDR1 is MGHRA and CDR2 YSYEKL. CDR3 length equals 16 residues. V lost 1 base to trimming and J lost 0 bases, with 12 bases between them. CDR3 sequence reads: CASSQGQGRLNTEAFF. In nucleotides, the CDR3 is TGCGCCAGCAGCCAAGGGCAGGGTAGGTTGAACACTGAAGCTTTCTTT.

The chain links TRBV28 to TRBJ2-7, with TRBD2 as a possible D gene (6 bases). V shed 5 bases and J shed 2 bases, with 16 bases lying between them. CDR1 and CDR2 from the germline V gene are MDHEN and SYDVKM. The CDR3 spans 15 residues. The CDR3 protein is CASSTTGAGTYEQYF. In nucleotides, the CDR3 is TGTGCCAGCAGTACCACTGGGGCGGGGACCTACGAGCAGTACTTC. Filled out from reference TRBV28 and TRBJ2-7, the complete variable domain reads DVKVTQSSRYLVKRTGEKVFLECVQDMDHENMFWYRQDPGLGLRLIYFSYDVKMKEKGDIPEGYSVSREKKERFSLILESASTNQTSMYLCASSTTGAGTYEQYFGPGTRLTVT.

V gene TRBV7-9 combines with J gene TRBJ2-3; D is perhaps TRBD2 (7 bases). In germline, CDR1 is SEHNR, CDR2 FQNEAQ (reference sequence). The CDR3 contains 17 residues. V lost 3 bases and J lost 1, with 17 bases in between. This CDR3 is CASSLGASGARTDTQYF. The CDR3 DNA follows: TGTGCCAGCAGCTTGGGGGCTAGCGGCGCCCGCACAGATACGCAGTATTTT. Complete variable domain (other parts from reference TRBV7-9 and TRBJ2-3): DTGVSQNPRHKITKRGQNVTFRCDPISEHNRLYWYRQTLGQGPEFLTYFQNEAQLEKSRLLSDRFSAERPKGSFSTLEIQRTEQGDSAMYLCASSLGASGARTDTQYFGPGTRLTVL.

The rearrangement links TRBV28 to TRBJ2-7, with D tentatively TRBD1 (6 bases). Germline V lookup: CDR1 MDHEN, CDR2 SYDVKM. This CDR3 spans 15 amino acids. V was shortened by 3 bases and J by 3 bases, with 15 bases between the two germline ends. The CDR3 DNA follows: TGTGCCAGCAGTTTTCACTACAGGGAGAACTACGAGCAGTACTTC. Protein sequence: CASSFHYRENYEQYF. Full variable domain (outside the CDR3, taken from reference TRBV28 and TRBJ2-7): DVKVTQSSRYLVKRTGEKVFLECVQDMDHENMFWYRQDPGLGLRLIYFSYDVKMKEKGDIPEGYSVSREKKERFSLILESASTNQTSMYLCASSFHYRENYEQYFGPGTRLTVT.

The CDR3 sequence is CASNSLDRGTDTQYF. The DNA of the CDR3 is TGTGCCAGTAACTCTCTGGACAGGGGAACAGATACGCAGTATTTT. The chain combines TRBV19 with TRBJ2-3, with 9 bases fitting TRBD1. J was trimmed by 3 bases and V by 7 bases; bases with no gene match: 8. Germline V CDR1 and CDR2: LNHDA, SQIVND (reference sequence). CDR3 length: 15 amino acids.

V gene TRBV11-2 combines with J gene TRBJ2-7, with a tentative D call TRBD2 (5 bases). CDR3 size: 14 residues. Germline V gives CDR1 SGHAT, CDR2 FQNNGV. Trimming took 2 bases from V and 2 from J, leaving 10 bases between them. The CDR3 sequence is CASSLNGKTYEQYF. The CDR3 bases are TGTGCCAGCAGCTTAAACGGGAAGACCTACGAGCAGTACTTC.

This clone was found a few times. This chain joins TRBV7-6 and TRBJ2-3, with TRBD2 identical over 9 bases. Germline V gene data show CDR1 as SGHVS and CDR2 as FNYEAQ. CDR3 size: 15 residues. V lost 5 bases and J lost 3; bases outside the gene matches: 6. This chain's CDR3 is CASSSQREATDTQYF. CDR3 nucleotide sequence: TGTGCCAGCAGCAGCCAGCGGGAGGCAACAGATACGCAGTATTTT.

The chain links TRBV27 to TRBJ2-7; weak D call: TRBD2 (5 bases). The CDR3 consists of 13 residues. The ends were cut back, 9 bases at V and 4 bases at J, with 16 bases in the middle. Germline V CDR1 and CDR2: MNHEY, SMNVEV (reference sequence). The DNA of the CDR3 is TGTGCCAGTAAGGACCCGGGGTCGTACGAGCAGTACTTC. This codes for CASKDPGSYEQYF.

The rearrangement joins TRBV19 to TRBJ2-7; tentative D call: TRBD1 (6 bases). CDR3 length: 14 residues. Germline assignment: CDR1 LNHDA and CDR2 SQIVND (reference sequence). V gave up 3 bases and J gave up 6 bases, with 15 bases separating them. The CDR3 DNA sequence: TGTGCCAGTAGTATCCCGGGCAGGGGAACCGAGCAGTACTTC. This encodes CASSIPGRGTEQYF.

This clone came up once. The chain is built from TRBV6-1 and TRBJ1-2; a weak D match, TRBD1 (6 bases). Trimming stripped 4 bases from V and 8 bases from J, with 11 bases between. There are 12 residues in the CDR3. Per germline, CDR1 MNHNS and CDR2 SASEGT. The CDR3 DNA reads TGTGCCAGCAGTGCCGCAGGGGAAGGCTACACCTTC. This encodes CASSAAGEGYTF.

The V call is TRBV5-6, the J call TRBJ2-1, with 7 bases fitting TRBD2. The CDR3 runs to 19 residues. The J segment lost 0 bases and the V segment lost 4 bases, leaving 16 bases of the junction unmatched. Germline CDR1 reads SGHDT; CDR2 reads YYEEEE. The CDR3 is CASSPGGGIKLSSYNEQFF. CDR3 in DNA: TGTGCCAGCAGCCCGGGGGGTGGGATAAAGCTAAGCTCCTACAATGAGCAGTTCTTC.

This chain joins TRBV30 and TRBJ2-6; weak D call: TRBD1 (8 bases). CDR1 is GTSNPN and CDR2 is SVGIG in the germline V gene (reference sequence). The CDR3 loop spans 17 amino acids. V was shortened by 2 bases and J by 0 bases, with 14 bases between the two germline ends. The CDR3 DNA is TGTGCCTGGAGTAACAGGGGGGGGACCTCTGGGGCCAACGTCCTGACTTTC. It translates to CAWSNRGGTSGANVLTF.

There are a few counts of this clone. In nucleotides, the CDR3 is TGTGCCAGCAGCAACTGGGCGCGCACAGATACGCAGTATTTT. Its translation: CASSNWARTDTQYF. The genes are TRBV5-6 and TRBJ2-3; D is unclear. With 4 bases removed from V and 1 base from J, the gap between germline ends came to 10 bases. The CDR3 loop spans 14 amino acids. Per germline, CDR1 SGHDT and CDR2 YYEEEE.

CDR3 nucleotides: TGTGCCAGCACCCCTACGGATAGAGGGACTTACCTCTCCTACAATGAGCAGTTCTTC. Translating it yields CASTPTDRGTYLSYNEQFF. The rearrangement links TRBV21-1 to TRBJ2-1; the table's D call TRBD2 went unverified against the DNA. TRBV21-1 constitutes a pseudogene. The CDR3 extends over 19 amino acids.

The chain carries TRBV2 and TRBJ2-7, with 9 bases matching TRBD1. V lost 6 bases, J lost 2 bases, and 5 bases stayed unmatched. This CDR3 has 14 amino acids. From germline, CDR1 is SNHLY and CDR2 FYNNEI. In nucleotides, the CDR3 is TGTGCCAGCAGGGCCGGGACAGGGACCTACGAGCAGTACTTC. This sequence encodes CASRAGTGTYEQYF. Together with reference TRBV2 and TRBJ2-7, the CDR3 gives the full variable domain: EPEVTQTPSHQVTQMGQEVILRCVPISNHLYFYWYRQILGQKVEFLVSFYNNEISEKSEIFDDQFSVERPDGSNFTLKIRSTKLEDSAMYFCASRAGTGTYEQYFGPGTRLTVT.

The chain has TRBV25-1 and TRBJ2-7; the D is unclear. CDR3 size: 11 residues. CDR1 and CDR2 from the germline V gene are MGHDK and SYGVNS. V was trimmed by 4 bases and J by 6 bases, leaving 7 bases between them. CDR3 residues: CASSALAEQYF. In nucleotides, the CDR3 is TGTGCCAGCAGTGCCCTGGCCGAGCAGTACTTC.

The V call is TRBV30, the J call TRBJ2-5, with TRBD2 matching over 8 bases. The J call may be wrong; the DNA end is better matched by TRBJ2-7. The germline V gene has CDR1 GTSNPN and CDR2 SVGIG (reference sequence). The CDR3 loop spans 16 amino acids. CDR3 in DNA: TGTGCCTGGAGTGGGCGGGAGGCCCGGAGCTCCTACGAGCAGTACTTC. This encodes CAWSGREARSSYEQYF.

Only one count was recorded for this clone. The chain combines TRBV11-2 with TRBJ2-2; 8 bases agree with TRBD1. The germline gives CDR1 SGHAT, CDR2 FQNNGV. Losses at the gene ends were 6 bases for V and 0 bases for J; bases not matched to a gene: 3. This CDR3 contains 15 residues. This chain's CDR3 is CASRKQGANTGELFF. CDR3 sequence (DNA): TGTGCCAGCAGAAAACAGGGGGCGAACACCGGGGAGCTGTTTTTT.

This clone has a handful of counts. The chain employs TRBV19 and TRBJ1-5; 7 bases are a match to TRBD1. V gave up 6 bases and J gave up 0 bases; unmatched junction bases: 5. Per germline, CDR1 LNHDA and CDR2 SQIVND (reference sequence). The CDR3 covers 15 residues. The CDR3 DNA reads TGTGCCAGTAGGACCACAGGGGTTAGCAATCAGCCCCAGCATTTT. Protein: CASRTTGVSNQPQHF.

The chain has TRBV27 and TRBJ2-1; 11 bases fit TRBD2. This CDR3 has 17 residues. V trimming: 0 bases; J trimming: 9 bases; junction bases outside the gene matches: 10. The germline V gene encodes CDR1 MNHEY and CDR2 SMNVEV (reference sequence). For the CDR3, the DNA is TGTGCCAGCAGTTTATCAGGGCTAGCGGGAGGAAGAGGTGAGCAGTTCTTC. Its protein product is CASSLSGLAGGRGEQFF.

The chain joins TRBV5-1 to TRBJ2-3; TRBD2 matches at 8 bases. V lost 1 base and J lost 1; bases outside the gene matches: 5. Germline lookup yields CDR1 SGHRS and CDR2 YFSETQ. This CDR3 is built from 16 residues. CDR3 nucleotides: TGCGCCAGCAGCTTGTCTGCGCGGGGGGGCACAGATACGCAGTATTTT. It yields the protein CASSLSARGGTDTQYF.

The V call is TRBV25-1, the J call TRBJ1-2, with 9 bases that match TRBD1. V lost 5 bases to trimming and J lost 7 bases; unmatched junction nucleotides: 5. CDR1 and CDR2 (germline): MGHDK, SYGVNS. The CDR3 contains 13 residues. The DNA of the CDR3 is TGTGCCAGCAGTCTACAGGGGGCGCTTGGCTACACCTTC. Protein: CASSLQGALGYTF.

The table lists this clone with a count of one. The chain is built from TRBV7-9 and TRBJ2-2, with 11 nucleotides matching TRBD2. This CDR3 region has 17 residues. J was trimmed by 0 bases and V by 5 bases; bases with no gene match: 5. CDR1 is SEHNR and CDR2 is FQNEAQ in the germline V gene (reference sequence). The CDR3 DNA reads TGTGCCAGCAGCCCTATGGGACTAGCGGCGAACACCGGGGAGCTGTTTTTT. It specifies CASSPMGLAANTGELFF. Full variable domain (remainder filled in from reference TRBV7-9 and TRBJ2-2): DTGVSQNPRHKITKRGQNVTFRCDPISEHNRLYWYRQTLGQGPEFLTYFQNEAQLEKSRLLSDRFSAERPKGSFSTLEIQRTEQGDSAMYLCASSPMGLAANTGELFFGEGSRLTVL.

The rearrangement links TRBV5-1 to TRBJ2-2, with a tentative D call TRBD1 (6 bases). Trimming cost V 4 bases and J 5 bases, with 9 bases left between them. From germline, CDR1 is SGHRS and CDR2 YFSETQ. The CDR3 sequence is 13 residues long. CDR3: CASSKGQTGELFF. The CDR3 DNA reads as TGCGCCAGCAGCAAGGGACAAACCGGGGAGCTGTTTTTT.

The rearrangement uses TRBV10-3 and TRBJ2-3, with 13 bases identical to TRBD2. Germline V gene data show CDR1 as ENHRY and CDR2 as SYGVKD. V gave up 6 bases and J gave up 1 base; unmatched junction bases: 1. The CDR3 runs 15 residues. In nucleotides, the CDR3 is TGTGCCATCAGGGGGACTAGCGGGGGCACAGATACGCAGTATTTT. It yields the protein CAIRGTSGGTDTQYF.